The entry below describes one TCR beta chain. Its antigen remains unknown. This sample is part of a study of cytomegalovirus exposure and HLA in healthy donors. The overall study: Among several hundred genotyped donors, roughly 80% fell in the Caucasian-associated ancestry cluster.

Study-wide results and limits: An analysis was carried out later, and it reportedly showed fewer N-insertions in an Asian-associated ancestry cluster than the roughly 700-donor mean. Most subjects' HLA-A and HLA-B alleles were reportedly predicted from TCR beta sequences. Common viral pathogens seemed to be connected with several of the most significant clusters, according to a later analysis.

The primer mix had 60 Vbeta and 13 Jbeta primers. Sequencing was performed with immunoSEQ multiplex PCR; in TCRdb, only in-frame clones are kept and a portion is missing. The sample lists about 230,000 clones, 70% to 85% occurring once. Germline V gives CDR1 MNHEY, CDR2 SVGAGI. The CDR3 has 13 amino acids. Between the trimmed V and J ends, which lost 6 bases and 4 bases, there was a span of 12 bases. This chain links TRBV6-5 with TRBJ1-2; the D is unclear. Sequenced sample: PBMCs. The receptor was isolated from an older woman in good health and CMV-seropositive. CDR3 coding DNA: TGTGCCAGCAGAAGCCAAGAGATCTATGGCTACACCTTC. Translation gives CASRSQEIYGYTF.